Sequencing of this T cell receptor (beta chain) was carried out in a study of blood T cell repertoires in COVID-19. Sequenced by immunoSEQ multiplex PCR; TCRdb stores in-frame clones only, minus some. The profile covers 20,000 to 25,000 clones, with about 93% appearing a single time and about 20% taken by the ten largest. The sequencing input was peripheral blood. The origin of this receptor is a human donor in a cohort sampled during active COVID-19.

CDR3 residues: CASSFSKDREIYTEAFF. Written as DNA, the CDR3 is TGTGCCAGCAGTTTCTCAAAAGACAGGGAGATTTACACTGAAGCTTTCTTT. The V call is TRBV27, the J call TRBJ1-1; TRBD1 matches at 7 bases. Germline CDR1 and CDR2: MNHEY and SMNVEV (reference sequence). The CDR3 contains 17 residues. The junction had 13 bases not matched to a gene; V was cut back by 3 bases and J by 3 bases.